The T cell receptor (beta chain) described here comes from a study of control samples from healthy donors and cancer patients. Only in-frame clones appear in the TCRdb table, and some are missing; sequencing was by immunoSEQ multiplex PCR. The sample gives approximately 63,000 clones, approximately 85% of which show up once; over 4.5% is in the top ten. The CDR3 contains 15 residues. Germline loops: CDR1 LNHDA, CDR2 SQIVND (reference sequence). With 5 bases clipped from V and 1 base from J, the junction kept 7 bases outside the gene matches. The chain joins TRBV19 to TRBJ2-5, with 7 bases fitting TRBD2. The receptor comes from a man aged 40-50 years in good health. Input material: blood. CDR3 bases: TGTGCCAGTAGTCCCGGGGGGACGCCCCAAGAGACCCAGTACTTC. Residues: CASSPGGTPQETQYF.